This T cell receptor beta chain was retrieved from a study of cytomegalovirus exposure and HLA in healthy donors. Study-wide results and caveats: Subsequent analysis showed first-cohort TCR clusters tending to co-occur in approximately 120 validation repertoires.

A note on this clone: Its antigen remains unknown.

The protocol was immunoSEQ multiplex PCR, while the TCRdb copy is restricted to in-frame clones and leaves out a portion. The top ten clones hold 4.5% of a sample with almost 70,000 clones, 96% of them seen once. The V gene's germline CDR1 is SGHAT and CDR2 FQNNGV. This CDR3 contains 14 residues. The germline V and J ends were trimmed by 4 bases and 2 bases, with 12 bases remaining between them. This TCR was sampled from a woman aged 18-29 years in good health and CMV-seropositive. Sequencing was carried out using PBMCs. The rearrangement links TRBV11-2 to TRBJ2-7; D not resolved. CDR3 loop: CASSSVKSTYEQYF. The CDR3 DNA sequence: TGTGCCAGCAGCTCGGTGAAAAGCACCTACGAGCAGTACTTC.